The clone carrying this T cell receptor beta chain was recorded once. This sample was taken from a study of technical replicates of blood from several donors. TCRdb keeps only in-frame clones here, not all; method: immunoSEQ multiplex PCR. The top ten hold around 0.25% of the sample, which has about 88,000 clones, over 90% seen once. The TCR comes from a human donor in good health. Sample: T cells isolated from PBMCs.

CDR3 sequence reads: CASSNSGTANEQFF. The CDR3 DNA follows: TGTGCCAGCAGTAACTCCGGGACAGCCAATGAGCAGTTCTTC. The chain joins TRBV27 to TRBJ2-1, with 7 bases aligning to TRBD1. This CDR3 has 14 amino acids. The ends lost 5 bases at V and 6 bases at J; junction bases unmatched: 7. Germline CDR1 and CDR2: MNHEY and SMNVEV (reference sequence).